These 22 T cell receptor beta chains were sequenced from one sample in a study of cytomegalovirus exposure and HLA in healthy donors (dated 2017 in TCRdb). The receptor library was made with the immunoSEQ multiplex PCR assay. For the multiplex PCR, a mixture combining 60 forward primers for TCR Vbeta segments and 13 reverse primers for TCR Jbeta segments was used. The immuneACCESS repertoire file appears here via TCRdb, limited to in-frame rearrangements. These files lack a portion of the clones; in checked studies, under half of the deficit traces to unresolved V genes, and the cause of the others is not known. In all, the sample holds approximately 150,000 clones, and roughly 81% of those were seen once. The ten largest clones represent under 5% of the sample. Sequencing was done on a sample of PBMCs. These receptors were collected from a girl aged 5 to 17 in good health and CMV-seropositive.

About this clone: Other DNA sequences of this sample code for an identical CDR3. This chain joins TRBV6-5 and TRBJ1-1; maybe TRBD1 (5 bases). Germline V gene sequence: CDR1 MNHEY, CDR2 SVGAGI. The CDR3 contains 13 residues. V shed 2 bases and J shed 5 bases, with 9 bases lying between them. CDR3 nucleotides: TGTGCCAGCAGTTACCGTGGGGGGACTGAAGCTTTCTTT. This translates into CASSYRGGTEAFF.

This clone was observed once. One junction end disagrees with the germline gene, perhaps due to a read error. The genes are TRBV7-7 and TRBJ2-5; tentatively, D is TRBD2 (6 bases). Germline V lookup: CDR1 SSHAT, CDR2 FNYEAQ (reference sequence). The CDR3 covers 14 residues. In DNA, the CDR3 is TGTGCTAGCAGCCGTCTGTTGGAGGGGGAGACCCAGTACTTC. This translates into CASSRLLEGETQYF.

The chain links TRBV29-1 to TRBJ2-3; a weak D match, TRBD1 (5 bases). The CDR3 runs 11 residues. The V end lost 6 bases, the J end lost 4 bases, and 8 bases lay between the germline ends. Germline V gene data show CDR1 as SQVTM and CDR2 as ANQGSEA. CDR3 protein: CSVRQSDTQYF. In DNA form, the CDR3 reads TGCAGCGTGAGACAGTCAGATACGCAGTATTTT.

The chain recombines TRBV28 with TRBJ1-2, with TRBD1 identical over 7 bases. CDR3 length: 16 residues. Germline V CDR1 and CDR2: MDHEN, SYDVKM. After removal of 5 bases from V and 1 base from J, the junction contained 10 bases not matched to a gene. The CDR3 protein is CASSVRGTDYNYGYTF. Written as DNA, the CDR3 is TGTGCCAGCAGTGTCCGGGGGACAGACTATAACTATGGCTACACCTTC.

This clone was observed a few times. The gene calls are TRBV5-1 and TRBJ2-2, with a possible D match to TRBD2 (6 bases). Germline V lookup: CDR1 SGHRS, CDR2 YFSETQ. The CDR3 is 16 residues long. V lost 3 bases and J lost 2, with 14 bases in between. The CDR3, as DNA: TGCGCCAGCAGCTCCACCGGGAGCCAAAACACCGGGGAGCTGTTTTTT. Protein sequence: CASSSTGSQNTGELFF.

Comments on this clone: Other DNA sequences of this sample code for an identical CDR3. The chain links TRBV6-5 to TRBJ1-1; D uncertain. The V gene lost 0 bases and the J gene lost 4 bases, with 9 bases spanning the gap. This CDR3 is 14 amino acids long. Germline lookup yields CDR1 MNHEY and CDR2 SVGAGI. The CDR3 region has the DNA TGTGCCAGCAGTTACTCTCCCGGGAGCACTGAAGCTTTCTTT. Protein sequence: CASSYSPGSTEAFF.

The chain carries TRBV6-5 and TRBJ1-5; D possibly corresponds to TRBD1 (5 bases). Trimming took 5 bases from V and 5 from J, leaving 16 bases between them. Germline lookup yields CDR1 MNHEY and CDR2 SVGAGI. The CDR3 spans 15 residues. For the CDR3, the DNA is TGTGCCAGCAGTAGGAGCAGGGCGGGAGATCAGCCCCAGCATTTT. Its translation: CASSRSRAGDQPQHF.

The CDR3 nucleotides are TGTGCCAGCAGCTCCGACAGGGACTTCGGGGAGCTGTTTTTT. Translated, it gives CASSSDRDFGELFF. J is TRBJ2-2 and V is TRBV28; TRBD1 is a possible D gene (7 bases). The germline V gene has CDR1 MDHEN and CDR2 SYDVKM. The CDR3 totals 14 residues. V was cut by 6 bases and J by 7 bases, with 15 bases left in between.

A single count supports this clone. For the CDR3, the DNA is TGTGCCAGCAGCCCCCCGGAGGACACTGAAGCTTTCTTT. It encodes CASSPPEDTEAFF. The chain has TRBV11-2 and TRBJ1-1; unclear D gene. This CDR3 contains 13 residues. Per germline, CDR1 SGHAT and CDR2 FQNNGV. With 5 bases removed from V and 3 bases from J, the gap between germline ends came to 10 bases.

This clone has a handful of counts. This sequence joins TRBV10-3 and TRBJ1-3; 7 nucleotides match TRBD1. The germline CDR1 and CDR2 sequences are ENHRY and SYGVKD. Trimming took 11 bases from V and 6 from J; bases not matched to a gene: 10. The CDR3 consists of 13 residues. CDR3 amino acids: CAVFRQGENTIYF. The CDR3 DNA sequence: TGTGCCGTCTTTAGACAGGGTGAAAACACCATATATTTT.

To note about this clone: This same CDR3 is encoded by further DNA sequences in the sample. The chain carries TRBV5-1 and TRBJ2-7; 7 bases are shared with TRBD2. V was pared by 3 bases and J by 3 bases, with 9 bases of the junction left unmatched. This CDR3 spans 15 amino acids. Per the germline V gene, CDR1 is SGHRS and CDR2 is YFSETQ. In DNA form, the CDR3 reads TGCGCCAGCAGCTCCCATTGGGGGGAGGGCTACGAGCAGTACTTC. It specifies CASSSHWGEGYEQYF.

This clone was counted only a few times. This chain connects TRBV7-6 to TRBJ1-6, with D unclear. Trimming shortened V by 0 bases and J by 0 bases, and 12 bases separated the two germline ends. Germline-derived CDR1 and CDR2 are SGHVS and FNYEAQ. The CDR3 length is 18 residues. The CDR3 DNA reads as TGTGCCAGCAGCTTAGCCGGTTACTCGAGCTCCTATAATTCACCCCTCCACTTT. Translated, it gives CASSLAGYSSSYNSPLHF.

As DNA, the CDR3 is TGTGCCAGCAGTTACAAAATTGCGGCAGGCTACACCTTC. Translation gives CASSYKIAAGYTF. The chain combines TRBV6-5 with TRBJ1-2, with unresolved D. Germline CDR1 reads MNHEY; CDR2 reads SVGAGI. This CDR3 contains 13 residues. The germline V and J ends were trimmed by 2 bases and 8 bases, with 12 bases remaining between them.

The rearrangement uses TRBV5-5 and TRBJ1-1, with 7 bases matching TRBD1. V lost 5 bases, J lost 6 bases, and 4 bases stayed unmatched. CDR1 is SGHKS and CDR2 is YYEKEE in the germline V gene (reference sequence). The CDR3 consists of 12 residues. The CDR3 bases are TGTGCCAGCAGTCCCAGGGGGTCTGAAGCTTTCTTT. Translation gives CASSPRGSEAFF.

This rearrangement joins TRBV28 to TRBJ2-1; D gene unclear. The CDR3 spans 15 residues. CDR1 and CDR2 (germline): MDHEN, SYDVKM. V was shortened by 5 bases and J by 2 bases, with 13 bases between the two germline ends. CDR3 coding DNA: TGTGCCAGCAGTCTTCGGGTAGGAACCTACAATGAGCAGTTCTTC. Its protein product is CASSLRVGTYNEQFF.

A word on this clone: One end of the junction varies from germline; a read error may be responsible. V is TRBV7-9 and J is TRBJ2-3; tentatively, D is TRBD2 (6 bases). Germline CDR1 reads SEHNR; CDR2 reads FQNEAQ (reference sequence). This CDR3 has 16 residues. The CDR3 bases are TGTTCCAGCAGCGTCGGGACTTCTCGCCCCACAGATACGCAGTATTTT. Its protein is CSSSVGTSRPTDTQYF.

CDR3 amino acids: CASSLTGRGEQPQHF. Written as DNA, the CDR3 is TGTGCCAGCAGTCTGACAGGTAGAGGGGAGCAGCCCCAGCATTTT. V is TRBV27 and J is TRBJ1-5; D possibly corresponds to TRBD1 (6 bases). Trimming took 5 bases from V and 7 from J, leaving 18 bases between them. In germline, CDR1 is MNHEY, CDR2 SMNVEV (reference sequence). The CDR3 runs to 15 residues.

Here the CDR3 reads CASSELGDKEETQYF. CDR3 coding DNA: TGTGCCAGCAGTGAATTGGGGGACAAGGAGGAGACCCAGTACTTC. The V and J genes are TRBV2 and TRBJ2-5; TRBD1 is a possible D gene (6 bases). CDR3 length: 15 amino acids. The germline CDR1 and CDR2 sequences are SNHLY and FYNNEI. Between the trimmed V and J ends, which lost 2 bases and 5 bases, there was a span of 15 bases.

The chain carries TRBV18 and TRBJ2-7, with TRBD1 matching over 8 bases. The trim removed 4 bases at V and 7 bases at J, leaving 9 bases unmatched. CDR3 size: 14 residues. Germline CDR1 is KGHSH and CDR2 is LQKENI. The CDR3 region is CASSLGTGIREQYF. DNA of the CDR3: TGTGCCAGCTCACTAGGGACAGGCATTAGGGAGCAGTACTTC. Combining the CDR3 with reference TRBV18 and TRBJ2-7 gives the whole variable domain NAGVMQNPRHLVRRRGQEARLRCSPMKGHSHVYWYRQLPEEGLKFMVYLQKENIIDESGMPKERFSAEFPKEGPSILRIQQVVRGDSAAYFCASSLGTGIREQYFGPGTRLTVT.

This chain links TRBV10-3 with TRBJ1-2; D might be TRBD1 (5 bases). Trimming pared 2 bases from V and 8 bases from J, leaving 15 bases between. From germline, CDR1 is ENHRY and CDR2 SYGVKD. CDR3 length equals 14 residues. The CDR3: CAISEPGNVDGYTF. CDR3 in DNA: TGTGCCATCAGTGAGCCAGGGAACGTCGACGGCTACACCTTC.

The chain combines TRBV7-9 with TRBJ1-6; D gene ambiguous. The V gene lost 5 bases and the J gene lost 10 bases, with 12 bases spanning the gap. Germline assignment: CDR1 SEHNR and CDR2 FQNEAQ (reference sequence). This CDR3 is built from 13 residues. The CDR3 loop reads CASSQRADSPLHF. As DNA, the CDR3 is TGTGCCAGCAGCCAGAGGGCGGACTCACCCCTCCACTTT.

Only a few counts were recorded for this clone. The chain has TRBV9 and TRBJ2-7; TRBD1 agrees at 10 bases. CDR3 length: 14 amino acids. V lost 3 bases, J lost 5 bases, and 5 bases stayed unmatched. Germline values: CDR1 SGDLS, CDR2 YYNGEE. CDR3 amino acids: CASSGGQGFNEQYF. The CDR3 DNA follows: TGTGCCAGCAGCGGGGGACAGGGGTTCAACGAGCAGTACTTC.